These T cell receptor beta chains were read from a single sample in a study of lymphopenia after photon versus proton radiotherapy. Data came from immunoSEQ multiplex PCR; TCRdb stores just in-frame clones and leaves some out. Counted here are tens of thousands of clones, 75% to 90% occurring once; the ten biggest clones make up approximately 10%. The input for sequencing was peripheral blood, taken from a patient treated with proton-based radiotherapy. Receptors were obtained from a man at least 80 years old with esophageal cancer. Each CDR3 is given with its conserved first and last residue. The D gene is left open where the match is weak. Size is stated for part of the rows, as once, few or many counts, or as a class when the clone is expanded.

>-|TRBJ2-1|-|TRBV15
CATSRERPGSYNEQFF
TGTGCCACCAGCAGAGAACGGCCTGGCTCCTACAATGAGCAGTTCTTC
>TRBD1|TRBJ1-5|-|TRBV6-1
CASSQDRGGQPQHF
TGTGCCAGCAGCCAGGACAGGGGCGGTCAGCCCCAGCATTTT
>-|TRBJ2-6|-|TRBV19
CASSIDPSSGANVLTF
TGTGCCAGTAGTATAGATCCCAGCTCTGGGGCCAACGTCCTGACTTTC
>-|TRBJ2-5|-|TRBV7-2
CASSLVESTWGETQYF
TGTGCCAGCAGCTTAGTAGAGTCGACTTGGGGAGAGACCCAGTACTTC
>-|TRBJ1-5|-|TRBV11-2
CASSLANGANQPQHF
TGTGCCAGCAGCTTAGCCAATGGGGCCAATCAGCCCCAGCATTTT
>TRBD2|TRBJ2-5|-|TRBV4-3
CASSQGNSGVVGETQYF
TGCGCCAGCAGCCAAGGAAATAGCGGGGTAGTTGGAGAGACCCAGTACTTC
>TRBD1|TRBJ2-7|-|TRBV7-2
CASSLAPGQGWEQYF
TGTGCCAGCAGCTTAGCCCCGGGACAGGGGTGGGAGCAGTACTTC
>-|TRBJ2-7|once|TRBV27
CASSSGVGEQYF
TGTGCCAGCAGTTCAGGGGTCGGCGAGCAGTACTTC
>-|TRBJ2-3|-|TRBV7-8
CASSFLIFTRGRTDTQYF
TGTGCCAGCAGCTTTCTAATATTTACCCGGGGGCGGACAGATACGCAGTATTTT
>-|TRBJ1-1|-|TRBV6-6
CASSRITGNTEAFF
TGTGCCAGCAGTCGAATCACTGGGAACACTGAAGCTTTCTTT
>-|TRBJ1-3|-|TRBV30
CAWSPGILSGNTIYF
TGTGCCTGGAGCCCAGGAATCCTCTCTGGAAACACCATATATTTT
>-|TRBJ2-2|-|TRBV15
CATRQEHTGELFF
TGTGCCACCAGACAGGAGCACACCGGGGAGCTGTTTTTT
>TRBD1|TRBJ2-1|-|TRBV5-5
CASSTFETGSFDEQFF
TGTGCCAGCAGCACTTTCGAGACAGGGAGTTTCGATGAGCAGTTCTTC
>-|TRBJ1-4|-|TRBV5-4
CASSPPPGRGEKLFF
TGTGCCAGCAGCCCACCTCCAGGGCGAGGCGAAAAACTGTTTTTT
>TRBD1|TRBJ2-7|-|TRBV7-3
CASSLTDRGFGEQYF
TGTGCCAGCAGCTTAACCGACAGGGGTTTCGGCGAGCAGTACTTC
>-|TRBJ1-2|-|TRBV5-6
CASSSPRDGNYGYTF
TGTGCCAGCAGCTCGCCCCGGGACGGTAACTATGGCTACACCTTC
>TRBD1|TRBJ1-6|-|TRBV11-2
CASSLDLTGVLSYNSPLHF
TGTGCCAGCAGCTTAGATCTAACAGGGGTCCTCTCCTATAATTCACCCCTCCACTTT
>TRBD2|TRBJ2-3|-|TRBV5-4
CASSLGREGRDTQYF
TGTGCCAGCAGCTTGGGGCGGGAGGGAAGAGACACGCAGTATTTT
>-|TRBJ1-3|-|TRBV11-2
CASSRGPGTSGNTIYF
TGTGCCAGCAGCCGGGGGCCAGGGACCTCTGGAAACACCATATATTTT
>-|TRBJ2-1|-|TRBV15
CATSRVLYIEYEQFF
TGTGCCACCAGCAGAGTATTATACATTGAGTATGAGCAGTTCTTC
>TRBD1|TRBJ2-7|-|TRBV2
CASSEPGQGQSEQYF
TGTGCCAGCAGTGAGCCGGGACAGGGGCAGTCCGAGCAGTACTTC
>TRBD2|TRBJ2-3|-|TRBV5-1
CASSLGLGGLGPSTDTQYF
TGCGCCAGCAGCTTGGGATTAGGGGGACTAGGTCCTAGCACAGATACGCAGTATTTT
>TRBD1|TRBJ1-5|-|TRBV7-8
CASSLYRGQPQHF
TGTGCCAGCAGCTTATACAGGGGACAGCCCCAGCATTTT
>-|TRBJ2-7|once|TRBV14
CASSPGYEQYF
TGTGCCAGCAGCCCGGGCTACGAGCAGTACTTC